A single sample gave rise to the 21 T cell receptor beta chains below, sequenced in a study of blood T cell repertoires in COVID-19. Clones were sequenced by immunoSEQ multiplex PCR, and TCRdb holds only the in-frame ones, with some missing. Of fewer than 450,000 clones listed, about 88% were seen once; the top ten hold approximately 1%. Material for sequencing was PBMCs or T cells enriched from blood (not recorded which). Source of these receptors: a woman under 40 who had recovered from COVID-19.

The chain is built from TRBV7-2 and TRBJ1-1, with D hard to call. This CDR3 has 13 residues. Germline CDR1 and CDR2: SGHTA and FQGNSA. Trimming removed 0 bases from V and 3 bases from J, with 5 bases in between. CDR3 in amino acids: CASSLAPDTEAFF. The CDR3, as DNA: TGTGCCAGCAGCTTAGCGCCGGACACTGAAGCTTTCTTT.

The rearrangement joins TRBV18 to TRBJ2-4; D gene uncertain. The CDR3 covers 13 residues. V was trimmed by 3 bases and J by 0 bases, leaving 3 bases between them. Germline CDR1 reads KGHSH; CDR2 reads LQKENI. CDR3 in amino acids: CASSPLAKNIQYF. CDR3 in DNA: TGTGCCAGCTCACCCCTAGCCAAAAACATTCAGTACTTC.

V usage is TRBV6-5 and J usage is TRBJ2-7; TRBD1 is a possible D gene (6 bases). Trimming took off 6 bases at V and 3 bases at J, with 18 bases between the two ends. The CDR3 has 15 residues. Per germline, CDR1 MNHEY and CDR2 SVGAGI. CDR3 protein: CASRGPGTILYEQYF. For the CDR3, the DNA is TGTGCCAGCAGAGGCCCCGGGACAATTCTCTACGAGCAGTACTTC.

This clone was detected only once. The chain combines TRBV6-5 with TRBJ2-7; the match to TRBD1 covers 7 bases. The CDR3 loop spans 14 amino acids. Germline CDR1 and CDR2: MNHEY and SVGAGI. Germline trimming cut 6 bases from V and 6 bases from J; bases unmatched to any gene: 11. CDR3 protein: CASRTGDEGREQYF. DNA of the CDR3: TGTGCCAGCAGAACAGGGGATGAGGGGCGCGAGCAGTACTTC.

DNA for the CDR3: TGTGCCAGCAGCTATAAGGACAGGAGAAACACCATATATTTT. This sequence encodes CASSYKDRRNTIYF. The J gene is TRBJ1-3, the V gene TRBV11-2; TRBD1 agrees at 7 bases. Germline-derived CDR1 and CDR2 are SGHAT and FQNNGV. Losses at the gene ends were 4 bases for V and 5 bases for J; bases not matched to a gene: 5. The CDR3 has 14 amino acids. Variable domain in full (rest from reference TRBV11-2 and TRBJ1-3): EAGVAQSPRYKIIEKRQSVAFWCNPISGHATLYWYQQILGQGPKLLIQFQNNGVVDDSQLPKDRFSAERLKGVDSTLKIQPAKLEDSAVYLCASSYKDRRNTIYFGEGSWLTVV.

The rearrangement uses TRBV7-2 and TRBJ2-2, with D possibly being TRBD2 (6 bases). CDR1 is SGHTA, CDR2 FQGNSA, per germline. Trimming pared 3 bases from V and 6 bases from J, leaving 17 bases between. The CDR3 is made up of 16 amino acids. Here the CDR3 reads CASSFNPPRGSGELFF. In DNA, the CDR3 is TGTGCCAGCAGCTTTAACCCTCCCCGGGGGTCCGGGGAGCTGTTTTTT.

The gene calls are TRBV5-1 and TRBJ2-7; D might be TRBD1 (6 bases). Between the trimmed V and J ends, which lost 1 base and 3 bases, there was a span of 20 bases. The germline gives CDR1 SGHRS, CDR2 YFSETQ. This CDR3 comprises 17 residues. The DNA of the CDR3 is TGCGCCAGCAGCTTGAACCTCGTAGGGCAGGGGATCTACGAGCAGTACTTC. This codes for CASSLNLVGQGIYEQYF.

The chain uses TRBV6-2 or TRBV6-3 and TRBJ1-4; D remains unclear. Germline values: CDR1 MNHEY, CDR2 SVGEGT. The CDR3 spans 15 residues. Trimming shortened V by 0 bases and J by 0 bases, and 5 bases separated the two germline ends. The CDR3 here is CASSYSGATNEKLFF. The CDR3 nucleotides are TGTGCCAGCAGTTACTCGGGAGCAACTAATGAAAAACTGTTTTTT.

The rearrangement uses TRBV3-1 (or the pseudogene TRBV3-2) and TRBJ1-1; 7 nucleotides match TRBD1. This CDR3 is built from 14 residues. CDR1 is LGHDT and CDR2 is YNNKEL in the germline V gene (reference sequence). Trimming cost V 4 bases and J 7 bases; bases outside gene matches: 9. The CDR3 nucleotides read TGTGCCAGCAGCCTGACAGGGAGAGGATTTGAAGCTTTCTTT. It codes for CASSLTGRGFEAFF.

The genes are TRBV5-1 and TRBJ1-4; D is unresolved. V was clipped by 0 bases and J by 0 bases, with 6 bases between them. The length of the CDR3 is 15 residues. CDR1 and CDR2 (germline): SGHRS, YFSETQ. CDR3 bases: TGCGCCAGCAGCTTGGCCGGGACAACTAATGAAAAACTGTTTTTT. Amino acids: CASSLAGTTNEKLFF. The full variable domain, completed using reference TRBV5-1 and TRBJ1-4, is KAGVTQTPRYLIKTRGQQVTLSCSPISGHRSVSWYQQTPGQGLQFLFEYFSETQRNKGNFPGRFSGRQFSNSRSEMNVSTLELGDSALYLCASSLAGTTNEKLFFGSGTQLSVL.

The chain links TRBV18 to TRBJ2-7; 9 bases map to TRBD1. The CDR3 runs to 14 residues. Unmatched junction bases numbered 9, after V lost 6 bases and J lost 6 bases. Germline-derived CDR1 and CDR2 are KGHSH and LQKENI. Written as DNA, the CDR3 is TGTGCCAGCTCCCCCGGGACAGGGTCGTCCGAGCAGTACTTC. This translates into CASSPGTGSSEQYF.

This chain connects TRBV6-1 to TRBJ1-2, with TRBD1 matching 8 bases. V lost 3 bases and J lost 5; bases outside the gene matches: 2. The CDR3 runs to 13 residues. Germline CDR1 and CDR2: MNHNS and SASEGT. CDR3 DNA: TGTGCCAGCAGTGAGACAGGGGTATATGGCTACACCTTC. It is translated as CASSETGVYGYTF.

The V and J genes are TRBV6-4 and TRBJ2-2; D unclear. The CDR3 is 16 amino acids. The germline V gene has CDR1 MRHNA and CDR2 SNTAGT. The germline V and J ends were trimmed by 7 bases and 0 bases, with 15 bases remaining between them. CDR3 nucleotide sequence: TGTGCCAGCACCCAGAACGGGTGGACGAACACCGGGGAGCTGTTTTTT. This gives the protein CASTQNGWTNTGELFF.

The chain carries TRBV7-2 and TRBJ2-2; 7 positions match TRBD1. V was pared by 5 bases and J by 5 bases, with 8 bases of the junction left unmatched. The germline CDR1 and CDR2 sequences are SGHTA and FQGNSA. The CDR3 is 15 amino acids. The CDR3 sequence: CASSSWDSLTGELFF. In DNA, the CDR3 is TGTGCCAGCAGCAGCTGGGACAGCCTGACCGGGGAGCTGTTTTTT.

The V gene is TRBV29-1, the J gene TRBJ1-1; 8 nucleotides match TRBD1. Per germline, CDR1 SQVTM and CDR2 ANQGSEA. The J segment lost 0 bases and the V segment lost 1 base, leaving 1 base of the junction unmatched. The CDR3 totals 14 residues. The CDR3 DNA follows: TGCAGCGTTGAAGTGACAGGGGTGAACACTGAAGCTTTCTTT. Its translation: CSVEVTGVNTEAFF.

The chain has TRBV6-5 and TRBJ2-4; D may be TRBD2 (6 bases). The V gene lost 5 bases and the J gene lost 7 bases, with 12 bases spanning the gap. Germline-derived CDR1 and CDR2 are MNHEY and SVGAGI. The CDR3 has 13 amino acids. Here the CDR3 reads CASSPGRENIQYF. The CDR3 region has the DNA TGTGCCAGCAGTCCGGGACGGGAGAACATTCAGTACTTC.

The rearrangement joins TRBV10-3 to TRBJ2-2; weak D call: TRBD2 (5 bases). Germline CDR1 and CDR2: ENHRY and SYGVKD. The CDR3 covers 16 residues. The V end lost 6 bases, the J end lost 5 bases, and 19 bases lay between the germline ends. This CDR3 reads CAIRPADTHLTGELFF. The CDR3 DNA reads as TGTGCCATCAGGCCAGCGGATACTCATTTGACCGGGGAGCTGTTTTTT.

J is TRBJ1-1 and V is TRBV7-9, with no clear D. V lost 2 bases and J lost 1, with 8 bases in between. Germline V gives CDR1 SEHNR, CDR2 FQNEAQ (reference sequence). CDR3 length: 14 amino acids. In nucleotides, the CDR3 is TGTGCCAGCAGCTTATATTCAGGGAACACTGAAGCTTTCTTT. This encodes CASSLYSGNTEAFF.

The chain is built from TRBV30 and TRBJ2-5; 13 nucleotides agree with TRBD2. Looked up from germline, CDR1 is GTSNPN and CDR2 is SVGIG (reference sequence). Trimming took 3 bases from V and 6 from J; bases not matched to a gene: 4. This CDR3 has 14 residues. Here the CDR3 reads CAWSETSGGKTQYF. The CDR3 coding sequence is TGTGCCTGGAGCGAGACTAGCGGGGGGAAGACCCAGTACTTC.

This rearrangement joins TRBV9 to TRBJ1-2, with TRBD1 as a possible D gene (5 bases). Trimming left V 4 bases short and J 7 bases short, with 17 bases between. Germline V CDR1 and CDR2: SGDLS, YYNGEE. This CDR3 contains 14 residues. CDR3 protein: CASSYGAARRGYTF. The CDR3 coding sequence is TGTGCCAGCAGCTATGGGGCCGCAAGGCGTGGCTACACCTTC.

The chain couples TRBV14 to TRBJ2-7, with TRBD2 matching over 9 bases. The junction had 6 bases not matched to a gene; V was cut back by 1 base and J by 2 bases. CDR1 is SGHDN, CDR2 FVKESK, per germline. The CDR3 has 16 residues. The CDR3 DNA follows: TGTGCCAGCAGCCAAGCCAGCGAGCGGGGGGCCTACGAGCAGTACTTC. Protein: CASSQASERGAYEQYF.